This T cell receptor beta chain was recorded in a study of T cell responses to AZD1222 COVID-19 vaccine. General study results and limits: Just 6 or 7 people given AZD1222 tested seropositive at baseline. Reportedly, nearly half of unique spike TCRs recognized epitopes outside B.1.351/B.1.1.7 mutations.

The method was immunoSEQ multiplex PCR; TCRdb's version includes in-frame clones alone and lacks a portion of them. This table has about 150,000 clones, about 88% appearing once. Comment on this clone: What it binds is unknown.

The CDR3 has 14 amino acids. The V end was cut by 3 bases, the J end by 6 bases, with 13 bases between. The germline V gene has CDR1 SGHTA and CDR2 FQGNSA. The starting material was peripheral blood, obtained on day 0 of AZD1222 vaccination. The clonotype comes from an adult in good health. This chain links TRBV7-2 with TRBJ2-3; D ambiguous. The CDR3 sequence: CASSLSFFGDTQYF. The CDR3, as DNA: TGTGCCAGCAGCTTGTCTTTTTTTGGGGATACGCAGTATTTT. Full variable domain (missing parts from reference TRBV7-2 and TRBJ2-3): GAGVSQSPSNKVTEKGKDVELRCDPISGHTALYWYRQSLGQGLEFLIYFQGNSAPDKSGLPSDRFSAERTGGSVSTLTIQRTQQEDSAVYLCASSLSFFGDTQYFGPGTRLTVL.